These 30 T cell receptor beta chains came from one sample sequenced in a study of cytomegalovirus exposure and HLA in healthy donors. The PCR made use of 60 Vbeta and 13 Jbeta primers. The protocol was immunoSEQ multiplex PCR, while the TCRdb copy is restricted to in-frame clones and leaves out a portion. The sample yields 90,000 or so clones, roughly 70% seen once. The sample was PBMCs. These receptors were obtained from a woman younger than 35 in good health and CMV-seropositive.

The chain combines TRBV25-1 with TRBJ1-1; D ambiguous. The CDR3 covers 14 residues. Germline CDR1 is MGHDK and CDR2 is SYGVNS. V was clipped by 7 bases and J by 1 base, with 13 bases between them. CDR3 sequence reads: CASTKEGGNTEAFF. The CDR3 DNA follows: TGTGCCAGCACCAAGGAGGGCGGGAACACTGAAGCTTTCTTT.

This clone appeared a few times. The DNA for the CDR3 is TGTGCCAGCAGCGCGGGGCGGACTCAAGAGACCCAGTACTTC. It yields the protein CASSAGRTQETQYF. The genes are TRBV11-2 and TRBJ2-5, with D possibly TRBD2 on 6 matching bases. V lost 5 bases, J lost 2 bases, and 12 bases lay in between. Germline lookup yields CDR1 SGHAT and CDR2 FQNNGV. This CDR3 spans 14 amino acids.

The chain employs TRBV6-5 and TRBJ2-2; D uncertain. Germline CDR1 is MNHEY and CDR2 is SVGAGI. Trimming removed 2 bases at V and 8 bases at J, with 12 bases between. This CDR3 spans 14 amino acids. The CDR3 region has the DNA TGTGCCAGCAGTTACCCCCCCGAGAGGGGGGAGCTGTTTTTT. Protein sequence: CASSYPPERGELFF.

CDR3 amino acids: CASSLVLAVSTDTQYF. In DNA, the CDR3 is TGTGCCAGCAGCTTAGTACTAGCGGTGAGCACAGATACGCAGTATTTT. This rearrangement joins TRBV7-9 to TRBJ2-3; 8 bases map to TRBD2. V shed 1 base, J shed 0 bases, and the junction held 3 bases outside the gene matches. Per the germline V gene, CDR1 is SEHNR and CDR2 is FQNEAQ (reference sequence). This CDR3 is 16 amino acids long.

V is TRBV28 and J is TRBJ1-2, with D possibly matching TRBD1 (6 bases). In germline, CDR1 is MDHEN, CDR2 SYDVKM. The V and J ends lost 5 bases and 4 bases respectively, with 20 bases between them. The CDR3 extends over 16 amino acids. CDR3 protein: CASSPAGAIKGYGYTF. CDR3 DNA: TGTGCCAGCAGTCCCGCAGGGGCTATAAAGGGCTATGGCTACACCTTC.

CDR3 bases: TGTGCCAGTACCCCCCATGGGGGGGCGGGCGGCTACACCTTC. Translation gives CASTPHGGAGGYTF. The V and J genes are TRBV19 and TRBJ1-2, with D perhaps matching TRBD1 (6 bases). V was pared by 7 bases and J by 8 bases, with 20 bases between. This CDR3 comprises 14 residues. The germline V gene encodes CDR1 LNHDA and CDR2 SQIVND (reference sequence).

The V call is TRBV5-1, the J call TRBJ2-1, with TRBD1 as a possible D gene (5 bases). V lost 4 bases and J lost 7, with 15 bases in between. Germline loops: CDR1 SGHRS, CDR2 YFSETQ. This CDR3 is built from 14 residues. CDR3 residues: CASSPAGISNEQFF. The CDR3 coding sequence is TGCGCCAGCAGCCCCGCAGGGATAAGTAATGAGCAGTTCTTC.

CDR3 sequence: CASSQDWASGTYNEQFF. The CDR3 DNA follows: TGCGCCAGCAGCCAAGATTGGGCTAGCGGGACTTACAATGAGCAGTTCTTC. The V and J genes are TRBV4-1 and TRBJ2-1, with 9 nucleotides matching TRBD2. The CDR3 is 17 amino acids. Per the germline V gene, CDR1 is MGHRA and CDR2 is YSYEKL. After removal of 0 bases from V and 4 bases from J, the junction contained 7 bases not matched to a gene.

The chain recombines TRBV7-9 with TRBJ2-5; TRBD2 might be the D (7 bases). The germline gives CDR1 SEHNR, CDR2 FQNEAQ (reference sequence). CDR3 length: 16 residues. V lost 4 bases and J 5 bases, leaving 20 bases between the germline ends. CDR3 coding DNA: TGTGCCAGCAGCTCCATAATTTGGGGGGGCGGTGAGACCCAGTACTTC. Amino acids: CASSSIIWGGGETQYF.

The chain has TRBV28 and TRBJ1-2; 11 bases are a match to TRBD1. The CDR3 consists of 16 residues. Germline V gene lookup returns CDR1 MDHEN and CDR2 SYDVKM. With 4 bases clipped from V and 8 bases from J, the junction kept 12 bases outside the gene matches. DNA for the CDR3: TGTGCCAGCAGTTCTCTTCCGCCCGGACAGGGGGCAGGCTACACCTTC. Protein: CASSSLPPGQGAGYTF.

V gene TRBV6-5 combines with J gene TRBJ2-7; 8 nucleotides match TRBD1. The V gene end was trimmed by 3 bases and the J gene end by 2 bases; junction bases not matched to a gene: 3. This CDR3 region has 14 residues. Germline CDR1 MNHEY, CDR2 SVGAGI. This chain's CDR3 is CASSYGDRPYEQYF. CDR3 coding DNA: TGTGCCAGCAGTTATGGGGACAGGCCCTACGAGCAGTACTTC.

This chain uses TRBV9 with TRBJ2-2, with D perhaps TRBD1 (7 bases). V lost 5 bases and J 7 bases, leaving 21 bases between the germline ends. Germline V gene lookup returns CDR1 SGDLS and CDR2 YYNGEE. This CDR3 has 16 amino acids. CDR3: CASSSRGARRVGELFF. The DNA of the CDR3 is TGTGCCAGCAGTTCCAGGGGGGCCCGCAGGGTCGGGGAGCTGTTTTTT.

On this clone: Mismatch with germline at one junction end may stem from a read error. V gene TRBV28 combines with J gene TRBJ2-1; 9 bases line up with TRBD1. The length of the CDR3 is 16 residues. CDR1 and CDR2 from the germline V gene are MDHEN and SYDVKM. DNA for the CDR3: TGTGCCAGCACTTTAACGGGACAGGGTAGTTTCCTCGAGCAGTTCTTC. Its protein is CASTLTGQGSFLEQFF.

This clone occurred once. The J gene is TRBJ1-1, the V gene TRBV5-4; 8 nucleotides align to TRBD1. CDR1 and CDR2 (germline): SGHNT, YYREEE (reference sequence). Germline trimming cut 2 bases from V and 3 bases from J; bases unmatched to any gene: 6. The CDR3 spans 15 residues. The CDR3 protein is CASSFHRGTDTEAFF. CDR3 sequence (DNA): TGTGCCAGCAGCTTCCACAGGGGGACGGACACTGAAGCTTTCTTT. The full variable domain, completed using reference TRBV5-4 and TRBJ1-1, is ETGVTQSPTHLIKTRGQQVTLRCSSQSGHNTVSWYQQALGQGPQFIFQYYREEENGRGNFPPRFSGLQFPNYSSELNVNALELDDSALYLCASSFHRGTDTEAFFGQGTRLTVV.

CDR3 sequence: CASSRGSSRGGEKLFF. The CDR3 DNA is TGCGCCAGCAGTCGCGGGTCAAGTAGGGGGGGTGAAAAACTGTTTTTT. The V and J genes are TRBV4-1 and TRBJ1-4; maybe TRBD1 (6 bases). CDR3 length: 16 amino acids. Trimming removed 6 bases from V and 7 bases from J, with 21 bases in between. From germline, CDR1 is MGHRA and CDR2 YSYEKL.

The chain couples TRBV4-3 to TRBJ2-7; D possibly corresponds to TRBD1 (6 bases). Germline CDR1 LGHNA, CDR2 YSLEER. The CDR3 is 16 residues long. V lost 0 bases, J lost 6 bases, and 18 bases lay in between. CDR3 sequence (DNA): TGCGCCAGCAGCCAAGACAGGGGCCCAGGGTCGTTCGAGCAGTACTTC. Translating gives CASSQDRGPGSFEQYF.

The chain joins TRBV7-2 to TRBJ1-3; the D gene is possibly TRBD1 (6 bases). CDR1 and CDR2 from the germline V gene are SGHTA and FQGNSA. The CDR3 has 14 residues. V lost 1 base to trimming and J lost 5 bases, with 9 bases between them. CDR3 region: CASSLGQARNTIYF. The DNA for the CDR3 is TGTGCCAGCAGCTTAGGACAGGCAAGAAACACCATATATTTT.

The J gene is TRBJ2-5, the V gene TRBV7-6; 10 nucleotides align to TRBD2. Looked up from germline, CDR1 is SGHVS and CDR2 is FNYEAQ. The CDR3 is 16 residues long. Trimming at V came to 5 bases and at J to 2 bases, leaving 8 bases not matched to a gene. The CDR3 loop is CASSQDSGRVQETQYF. DNA for the CDR3: TGTGCCAGCAGCCAAGACAGCGGGAGGGTTCAAGAGACCCAGTACTTC. The entire variable domain, with the rest obtained from reference TRBV7-6 and TRBJ2-5, is as follows: GAGVSQSPRYKVTKRGQDVALRCDPISGHVSLYWYRQALGQGPEFLTYFNYEAQQDKSGLPNDRFSAERPEGSISTLTIQRTEQRDSAMYRCASSQDSGRVQETQYFGPGTRLLVL.

The J gene is TRBJ2-2, the V gene TRBV6-5, with D possibly matching TRBD2 (5 bases). CDR1 MNHEY and CDR2 SVGAGI come from the germline V gene. CDR3 length: 14 amino acids. V lost 2 bases to trimming and J lost 5 bases, with 9 bases between them. CDR3 coding DNA: TGTGCCAGCAGTTACCTGCGGACTACCGGGGAGCTGTTTTTT. It yields the protein CASSYLRTTGELFF.

The chain combines TRBV7-2 with TRBJ1-3, with 8 positions matching TRBD1. Germline V gene data show CDR1 as SGHTA and CDR2 as FQGNSA. The J segment lost 0 bases and the V segment lost 1 base, leaving 5 bases of the junction unmatched. The CDR3 consists of 17 residues. In DNA, the CDR3 is TGTGCCAGCAGCTTAGGAGGACAGGGAGTCTCTGGAAACACCATATATTTT. Residues: CASSLGGQGVSGNTIYF.

There are a few counts of this clone. V gene TRBV5-4 combines with J gene TRBJ2-7; 10 bases match TRBD1. The ends lost 3 bases at V and 2 bases at J; junction bases unmatched: 5. The germline gives CDR1 SGHNT, CDR2 YYREEE (reference sequence). This CDR3 has 15 amino acids. Here the CDR3 reads CASSSGTGVPYEQYF. In nucleotides, the CDR3 is TGTGCCAGCAGCTCCGGGACAGGGGTCCCCTACGAGCAGTACTTC.

The chain combines TRBV12-5 with TRBJ1-1, with 8 positions matching TRBD1. The V gene end was trimmed by 2 bases and the J gene end by 8 bases; junction bases not matched to a gene: 4. CDR1 is LGHNT and CDR2 is FRNRAP in the germline V gene. CDR3 size: 13 residues. In DNA, the CDR3 is TGTGCTAGTGGTTTGTCAGGGGGCTCAGAAGCTTTCTTT. This translates into CASGLSGGSEAFF.

The rearrangement links TRBV6-6 to TRBJ2-7; TRBD1 matches 8 bases. This CDR3 contains 12 residues. Trimming removed 7 bases from V and 2 bases from J; junction bases left unmatched: 1. Germline V lookup: CDR1 MNHNY, CDR2 SVGAGI (reference sequence). CDR3 coding DNA: TGTGCCAGCACGACAGGGGCCTACGAGCAGTACTTC. Translating it yields CASTTGAYEQYF.

This clone was counted a few times. The rearrangement joins TRBV5-1 to TRBJ2-5; 9 bases match TRBD1. Germline V gene data show CDR1 as SGHRS and CDR2 as YFSETQ. Trimming at V came to 2 bases and at J to 5 bases, leaving 10 bases not matched to a gene. CDR3 size: 16 residues. CDR3 nucleotides: TGCGCCAGCAGCTTCAAACAACAGGGGGCGCAGGAGACCCAGTACTTC. Its translation is CASSFKQQGAQETQYF.

The chain links TRBV14 to TRBJ2-5; 10 bases are a match to TRBD1. J was trimmed by 5 bases and V by 5 bases; bases with no gene match: 11. The CDR3 loop spans 16 amino acids. The germline V gene encodes CDR1 SGHDN and CDR2 FVKESK. CDR3 region: CASSLVGQGVRETQYF. DNA of the CDR3: TGTGCCAGCAGCTTAGTCGGACAGGGGGTGAGGGAGACCCAGTACTTC.

This chain uses TRBV4-3 with TRBJ2-7; maybe TRBD1 (5 bases). The V end was cut by 0 bases, the J end by 7 bases, with 7 bases between. The CDR3 runs to 12 residues. CDR1 is LGHNA and CDR2 is YSLEER in the germline V gene. The CDR3 protein is CASSQDGQEQYF. The DNA for the CDR3 is TGCGCCAGCAGCCAAGATGGACAAGAGCAGTACTTC.

In its sample, this clone was seen a few times. The chain employs TRBV6-1 and TRBJ2-3; D possibly corresponds to TRBD1 (6 bases). V was shortened by 9 bases and J by 1 base, with 8 bases between the two germline ends. Germline assignment: CDR1 MNHNS and CDR2 SASEGT. The CDR3 consists of 12 residues. The CDR3 DNA sequence: TGTGCCAGTCACAGGGGCACAGATACGCAGTATTTT. Residues: CASHRGTDTQYF.

This clone came up a few times. The chain carries TRBV5-4 and TRBJ2-7; 7 bases agree with TRBD1. The CDR3 totals 13 residues. Germline values: CDR1 SGHNT, CDR2 YYREEE (reference sequence). After removal of 7 bases from V and 2 bases from J, the junction contained 6 bases not matched to a gene. The CDR3 region has the DNA TGTGCCAGCCGGACAGGAGAAACCTACGAGCAGTACTTC. Amino acid sequence: CASRTGETYEQYF.

The gene calls are TRBV9 and TRBJ2-5, with D possibly matching TRBD1 (6 bases). CDR3 length: 14 residues. V was trimmed by 2 bases and J by 2 bases, leaving 10 bases between them. Germline CDR1 SGDLS, CDR2 YYNGEE. The CDR3 spells CASSVTGGQETQYF. The CDR3 region has the DNA TGTGCCAGCAGCGTGACAGGTGGGCAAGAGACCCAGTACTTC. The full variable domain, its missing parts supplied by reference TRBV9 and TRBJ2-5, is DSGVTQTPKHLITATGQRVTLRCSPRSGDLSVYWYQQSLDQGLQFLIQYYNGEERAKGNILERFSAQQFPDLHSELNLSSLELGDSALYFCASSVTGGQETQYFGPGTRLLVL.

This rearrangement joins TRBV27 to TRBJ1-1; D may be TRBD1 (6 bases). Germline CDR1 and CDR2: MNHEY and SMNVEV (reference sequence). V was cut by 7 bases and J by 4 bases, with 25 bases left in between. This CDR3 has 17 amino acids. CDR3 region: CASTTKREQGRRTEAFF. CDR3 DNA sequence: TGTGCCAGCACAACTAAAAGGGAACAGGGCAGACGCACTGAAGCTTTCTTT.